This record covers a single T cell receptor beta chain. Its antigen is not identified. Data came from immunoSEQ multiplex PCR; TCRdb stores just in-frame clones and leaves some out. This table has more than 150,000 clones, 85% to 95% appearing once. The data belong to a study of T cell responses to AZD1222 COVID-19 vaccine. Whole-study results and caveats: Rises in breadth and depth of Spike-specific TCRs came after two AZD1222 doses. CD4 TCRs linked to vaccination spanned spike, dominating at 160-218 and 743-854.

V was cut by 0 bases and J by 0 bases, with 10 bases left in between. The CDR3 spans 16 residues. Per germline, CDR1 SGHDT and CDR2 YYEEEE. The sequences come from peripheral blood, collected 28 days after the second AZD1222 dose. This rearrangement joins TRBV5-6 to TRBJ1-5, with D uncertain. This clonotype was obtained from an adult who received the AZD1222 COVID-19 vaccine. CDR3 bases: TGTGCCAGCAGCTTGGGCAGAGCCTATAGCAATCAGCCCCAGCATTTT. This encodes CASSLGRAYSNQPQHF.